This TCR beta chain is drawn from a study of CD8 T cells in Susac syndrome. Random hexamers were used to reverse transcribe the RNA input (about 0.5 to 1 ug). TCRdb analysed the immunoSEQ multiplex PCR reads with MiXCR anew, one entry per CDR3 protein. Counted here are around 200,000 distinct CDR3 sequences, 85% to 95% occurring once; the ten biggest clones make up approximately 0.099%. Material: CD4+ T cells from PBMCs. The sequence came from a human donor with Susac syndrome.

CDR3 sequence (DNA): TGTGCCAGCAGCGCCCCCGCCCAATTCCCAAGCTCCTACAATGAGCAGTTCTTC. It specifies CASSAPAQFPSSYNEQFF. This chain connects TRBV21-1 to TRBJ2-1; the table's D call, TRBD1, was not checked against the DNA. TRBV21-1 is termed a pseudogene. The CDR3 runs 18 residues.